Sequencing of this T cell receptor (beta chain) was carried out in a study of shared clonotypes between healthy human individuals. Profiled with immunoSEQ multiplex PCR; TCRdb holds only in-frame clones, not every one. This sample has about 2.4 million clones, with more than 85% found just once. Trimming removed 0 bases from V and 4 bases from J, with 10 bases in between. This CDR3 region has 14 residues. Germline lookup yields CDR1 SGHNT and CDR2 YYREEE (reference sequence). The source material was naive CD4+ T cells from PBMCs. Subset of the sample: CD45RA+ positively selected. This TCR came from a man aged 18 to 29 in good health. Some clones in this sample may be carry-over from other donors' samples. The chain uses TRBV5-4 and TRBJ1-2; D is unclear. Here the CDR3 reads CASSLGIGIYGYTF. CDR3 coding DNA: TGTGCCAGCAGCTTGGGTATAGGGATCTATGGCTACACCTTC.